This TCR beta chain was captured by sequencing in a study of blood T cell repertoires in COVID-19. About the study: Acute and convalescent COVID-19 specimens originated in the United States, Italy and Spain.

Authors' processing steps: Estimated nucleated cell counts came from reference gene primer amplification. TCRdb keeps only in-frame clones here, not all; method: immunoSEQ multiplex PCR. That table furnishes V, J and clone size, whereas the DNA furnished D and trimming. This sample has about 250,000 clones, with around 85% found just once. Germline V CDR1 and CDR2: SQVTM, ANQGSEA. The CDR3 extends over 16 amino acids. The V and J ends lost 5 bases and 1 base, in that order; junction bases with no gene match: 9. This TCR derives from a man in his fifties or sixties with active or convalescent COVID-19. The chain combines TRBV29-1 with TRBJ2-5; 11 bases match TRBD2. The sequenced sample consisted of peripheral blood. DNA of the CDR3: TGCAGCGTTCCTCCGCCTCTAGCGGGAGGCCAAGAGACCCAGTACTTC. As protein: CSVPPPLAGGQETQYF.